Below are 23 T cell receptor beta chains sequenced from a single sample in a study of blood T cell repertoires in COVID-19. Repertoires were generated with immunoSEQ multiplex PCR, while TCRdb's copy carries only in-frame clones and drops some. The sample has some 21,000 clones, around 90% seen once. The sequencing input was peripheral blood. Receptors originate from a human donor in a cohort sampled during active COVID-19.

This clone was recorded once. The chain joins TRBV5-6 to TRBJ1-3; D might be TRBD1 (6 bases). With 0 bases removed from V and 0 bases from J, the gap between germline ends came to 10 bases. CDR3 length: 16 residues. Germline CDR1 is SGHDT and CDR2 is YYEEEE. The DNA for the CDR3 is TGTGCCAGCAGCTTGGGGCAGGGGAGCTCTGGAAACACCATATATTTT. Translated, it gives CASSLGQGSSGNTIYF.

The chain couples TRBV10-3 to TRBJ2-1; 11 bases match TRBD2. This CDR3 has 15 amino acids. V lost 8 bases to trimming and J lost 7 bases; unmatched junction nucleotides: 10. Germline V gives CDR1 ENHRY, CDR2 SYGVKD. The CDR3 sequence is CAIGYTSGGSNEQFF. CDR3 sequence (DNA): TGTGCCATCGGTTATACTAGCGGGGGATCTAATGAGCAGTTCTTC.

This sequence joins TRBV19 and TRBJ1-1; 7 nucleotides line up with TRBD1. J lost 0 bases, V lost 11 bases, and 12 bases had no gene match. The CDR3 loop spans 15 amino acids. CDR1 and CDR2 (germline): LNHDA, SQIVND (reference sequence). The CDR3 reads CAAGGRGHLNTEAFF. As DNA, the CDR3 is TGTGCCGCAGGGGGAAGAGGACATCTGAACACTGAAGCTTTCTTT.

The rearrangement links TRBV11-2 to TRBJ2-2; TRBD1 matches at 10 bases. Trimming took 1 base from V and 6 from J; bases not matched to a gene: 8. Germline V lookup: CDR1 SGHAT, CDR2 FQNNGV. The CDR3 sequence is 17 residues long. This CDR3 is CASSLVASGTGAGELFF. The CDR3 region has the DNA TGTGCCAGCAGCTTAGTGGCGTCGGGGACAGGGGCCGGGGAGCTGTTTTTT. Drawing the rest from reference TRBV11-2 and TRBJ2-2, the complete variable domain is EAGVAQSPRYKIIEKRQSVAFWCNPISGHATLYWYQQILGQGPKLLIQFQNNGVVDDSQLPKDRFSAERLKGVDSTLKIQPAKLEDSAVYLCASSLVASGTGAGELFFGEGSRLTVL.

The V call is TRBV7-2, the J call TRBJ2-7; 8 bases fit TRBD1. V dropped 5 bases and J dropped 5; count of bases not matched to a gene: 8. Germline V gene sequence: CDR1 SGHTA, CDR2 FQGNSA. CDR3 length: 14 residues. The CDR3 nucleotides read TGTGCCAGCAGCCCTGACAGGGGAAGCCACGAGCAGTACTTC. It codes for CASSPDRGSHEQYF.

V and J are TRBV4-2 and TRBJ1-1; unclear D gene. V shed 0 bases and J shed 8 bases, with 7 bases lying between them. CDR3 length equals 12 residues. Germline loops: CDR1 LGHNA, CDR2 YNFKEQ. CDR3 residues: CASSQDWREAFF. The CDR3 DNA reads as TGTGCCAGCAGCCAAGATTGGCGGGAAGCTTTCTTT.

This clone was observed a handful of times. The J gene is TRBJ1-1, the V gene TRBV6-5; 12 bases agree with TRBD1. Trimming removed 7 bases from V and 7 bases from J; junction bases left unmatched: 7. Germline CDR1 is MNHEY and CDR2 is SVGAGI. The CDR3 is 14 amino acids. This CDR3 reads CASKPGQGAFEAFF. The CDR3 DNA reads TGTGCCAGCAAACCGGGACAGGGGGCTTTTGAAGCTTTCTTT.

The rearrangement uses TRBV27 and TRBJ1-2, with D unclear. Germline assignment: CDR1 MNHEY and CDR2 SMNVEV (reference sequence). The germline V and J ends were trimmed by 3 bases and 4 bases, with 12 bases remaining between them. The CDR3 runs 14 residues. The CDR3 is CASSFLETGYGYTF. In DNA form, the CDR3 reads TGTGCCAGCAGTTTTCTCGAAACGGGCTATGGCTACACCTTC.

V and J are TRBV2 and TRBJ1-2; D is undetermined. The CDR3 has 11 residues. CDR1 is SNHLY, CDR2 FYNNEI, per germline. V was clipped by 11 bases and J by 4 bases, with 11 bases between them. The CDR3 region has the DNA TGTGCCTCTAAGGAGAGCTATGGCTACACCTTC. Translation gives CASKESYGYTF.

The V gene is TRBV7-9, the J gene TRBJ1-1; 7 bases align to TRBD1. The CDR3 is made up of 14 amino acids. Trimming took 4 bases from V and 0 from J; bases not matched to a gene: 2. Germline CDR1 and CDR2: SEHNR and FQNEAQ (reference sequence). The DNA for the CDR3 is TGTGCCAGCAGCTATACAGGGGTGAACACTGAAGCTTTCTTT. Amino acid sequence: CASSYTGVNTEAFF.

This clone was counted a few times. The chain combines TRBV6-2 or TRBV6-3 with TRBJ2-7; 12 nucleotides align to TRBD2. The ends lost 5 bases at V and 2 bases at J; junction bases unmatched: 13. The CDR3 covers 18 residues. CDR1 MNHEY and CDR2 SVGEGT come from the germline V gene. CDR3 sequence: CASSKGLAGLMGTYEQYF. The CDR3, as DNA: TGTGCCAGCAGTAAGGGACTAGCGGGCCTAATGGGAACCTACGAGCAGTACTTC.

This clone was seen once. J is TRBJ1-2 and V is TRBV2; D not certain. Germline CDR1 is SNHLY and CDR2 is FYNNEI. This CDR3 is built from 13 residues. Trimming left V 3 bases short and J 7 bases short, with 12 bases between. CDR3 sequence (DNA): TGTGCCAGCAGTGAGAGCCTCACCGGTGGCTACACCTTC. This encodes CASSESLTGGYTF.

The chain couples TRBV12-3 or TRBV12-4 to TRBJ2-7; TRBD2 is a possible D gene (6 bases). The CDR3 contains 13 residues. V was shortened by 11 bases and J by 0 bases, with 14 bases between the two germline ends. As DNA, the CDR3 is TGTGCCGTACAACTAGCCTACTCCTACGAGCAGTACTTC. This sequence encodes CAVQLAYSYEQYF.

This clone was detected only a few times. CDR3 residues: CASRNRGGTEAFF. The CDR3 bases are TGTGCCAGCAGAAACAGGGGAGGAACTGAAGCTTTCTTT. The chain is built from TRBV25-1 and TRBJ1-1; 7 bases are a match to TRBD1. The germline CDR1 and CDR2 sequences are MGHDK and SYGVNS. The V and J ends lost 6 bases and 5 bases, in that order; junction bases with no gene match: 6. The CDR3 extends over 13 amino acids. The variable domain in full, completed from reference TRBV25-1 and TRBJ1-1, reads EADIYQTPRYLVIGTGKKITLECSQTMGHDKMYWYQQDPGMELHLIHYSYGVNSTEKGDLSSESTVSRIRTEHFPLTLESARPSHTSQYLCASRNRGGTEAFFGQGTRLTVV.

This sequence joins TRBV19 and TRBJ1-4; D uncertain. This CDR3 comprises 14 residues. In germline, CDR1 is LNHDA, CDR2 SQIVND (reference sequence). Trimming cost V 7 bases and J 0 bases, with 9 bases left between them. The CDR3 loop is CASTQASTNEKLFF. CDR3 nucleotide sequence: TGTGCCAGTACCCAGGCGTCAACTAATGAAAAACTGTTTTTT.

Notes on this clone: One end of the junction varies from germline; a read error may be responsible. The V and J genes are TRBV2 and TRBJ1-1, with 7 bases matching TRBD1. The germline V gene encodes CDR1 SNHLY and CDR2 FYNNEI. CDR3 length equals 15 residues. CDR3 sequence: CASSEVLTGGAGGTF. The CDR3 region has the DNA TGTGCCAGCAGTGAAGTTTTAACAGGTGGCGCAGGGGGAACCTTT.

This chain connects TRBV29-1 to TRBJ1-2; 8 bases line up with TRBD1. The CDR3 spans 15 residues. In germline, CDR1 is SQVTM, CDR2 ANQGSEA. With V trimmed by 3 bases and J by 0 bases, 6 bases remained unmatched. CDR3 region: CSVDGSGGPNYGYTF. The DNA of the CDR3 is TGCAGCGTTGATGGGTCAGGGGGCCCTAACTATGGCTACACCTTC.

The CDR3 region is CASSLGQGWSGNTIYF. As DNA, the CDR3 is TGTGCCAGCAGCCTGGGACAGGGATGGTCTGGAAACACCATATATTTT. The chain carries TRBV7-6 and TRBJ1-3, with 9 bases lining up with TRBD1. The CDR3 contains 16 residues. The ends lost 5 bases at V and 1 base at J; junction bases unmatched: 6. CDR1 SGHVS and CDR2 FNYEAQ come from the germline V gene.

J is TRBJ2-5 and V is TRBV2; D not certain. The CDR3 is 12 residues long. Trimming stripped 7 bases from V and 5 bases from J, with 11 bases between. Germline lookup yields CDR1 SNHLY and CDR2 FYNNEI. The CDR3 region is CASISRWETQYF. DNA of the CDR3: TGTGCCAGCATATCTAGATGGGAGACCCAGTACTTC.

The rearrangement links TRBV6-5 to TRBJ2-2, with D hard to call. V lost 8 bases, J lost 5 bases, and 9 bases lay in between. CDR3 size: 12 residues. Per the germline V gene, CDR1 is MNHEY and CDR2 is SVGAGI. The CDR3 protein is CASRLETGELFF. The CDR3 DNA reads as TGTGCCAGCCGATTAGAGACCGGGGAGCTGTTTTTT.

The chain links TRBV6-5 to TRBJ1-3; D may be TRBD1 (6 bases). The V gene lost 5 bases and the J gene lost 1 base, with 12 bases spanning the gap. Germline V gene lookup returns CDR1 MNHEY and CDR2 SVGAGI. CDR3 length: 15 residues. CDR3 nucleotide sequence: TGTGCCAGCAGTCTGGGCAGGGGATCTGGAAACACCATATATTTT. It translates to CASSLGRGSGNTIYF.

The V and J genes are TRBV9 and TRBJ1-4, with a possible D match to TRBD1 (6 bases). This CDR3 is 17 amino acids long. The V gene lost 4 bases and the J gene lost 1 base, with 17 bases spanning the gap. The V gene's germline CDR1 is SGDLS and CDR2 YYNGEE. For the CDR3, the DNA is TGTGCCAGCAGCCCCGGATTGTTAGGGGGAACTAATGAAAAACTGTTTTTT. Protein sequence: CASSPGLLGGTNEKLFF.

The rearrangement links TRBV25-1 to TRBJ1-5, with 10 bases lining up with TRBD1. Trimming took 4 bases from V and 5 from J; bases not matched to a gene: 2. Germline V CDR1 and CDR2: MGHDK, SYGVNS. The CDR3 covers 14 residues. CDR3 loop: CASSGDRGYQPQHF. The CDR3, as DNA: TGTGCCAGCAGTGGGGACAGGGGATATCAGCCCCAGCATTTT.